These 26 T cell receptor beta chains were all obtained from the same sample, sequenced in a study of TIL therapy for anti-PD-1-resistant metastatic lung cancer. Indicated time point: pre-treatment sample, taken before nivolumab and TIL therapy. This was the immunoSEQ v3 assay. Repertoires were generated with immunoSEQ multiplex PCR, while TCRdb's copy carries only in-frame clones and drops some. In the table there are about 14,000 clones, approximately 85% of which are singletons. Sequencing used blood, obtained at baseline. The receptors derive from a person aged 25 to 80 with non-small cell lung cancer.

The J gene is TRBJ2-1, the V gene TRBV7-2; D tentatively fits TRBD1 or TRBD2 (6 bases each). Germline CDR1 reads SGHTA; CDR2 reads FQGNSA. Between the trimmed V and J ends, which lost 1 base and 8 bases, there was a span of 18 bases. There are 16 residues in the CDR3. The CDR3 DNA follows: TGTGCCAGCAGCTTAGGGATACGAGGGGGGTTGGATGAGCAGTTCTTC. It encodes CASSLGIRGGLDEQFF.

The V gene is TRBV5-1, the J gene TRBJ1-6; weak D call: TRBD1 (5 bases). CDR1 is SGHRS, CDR2 YFSETQ, per germline. CDR3 length: 15 residues. V gave up 2 bases and J gave up 9 bases, with 15 bases separating them. The CDR3 region has the DNA TGCGCCAGCAGCTTAACAGGCAGGGTACGTTCACCCCTCCACTTT. This gives the protein CASSLTGRVRSPLHF.

The chain combines TRBV30 with TRBJ1-2, with no clear D. The CDR3 is made up of 14 amino acids. The V gene lost 0 bases and the J gene lost 7 bases, with 15 bases spanning the gap. CDR1 is GTSNPN, CDR2 SVGIG, per germline (reference sequence). The CDR3 loop is CAWSVGRTLGGYTF. Here the CDR3 DNA reads TGTGCCTGGAGTGTCGGCCGGACCTTGGGTGGCTACACCTTC.

This chain links TRBV7-2 with TRBJ1-1; D unclear. Between the trimmed V and J ends, which lost 5 bases and 9 bases, there was a span of 16 bases. The CDR3 consists of 13 residues. Germline CDR1 is SGHTA and CDR2 is FQGNSA. Here the CDR3 DNA reads TGTGCCAGCAGCCTAGACGATCTCTTGCAAGCTTTCTTT. Its protein product is CASSLDDLLQAFF. Based on the CDR3 plus reference TRBV7-2 and TRBJ1-1, the full variable domain is GAGVSQSPSNKVTEKGKDVELRCDPISGHTALYWYRQSLGQGLEFLIYFQGNSAPDKSGLPSDRFSAERTGGSVSTLTIQRTQQEDSAVYLCASSLDDLLQAFFGQGTRLTVV.

V usage is TRBV27 and J usage is TRBJ2-1; 12 bases are a match to TRBD2. Germline values: CDR1 MNHEY, CDR2 SMNVEV (reference sequence). Trimming at V came to 3 bases and at J to 9 bases, leaving 9 bases not matched to a gene. The CDR3 runs 16 residues. CDR3 residues: CASSLVAGLAGFEQFF. The CDR3 nucleotides read TGTGCCAGCAGTTTGGTTGCGGGACTAGCGGGTTTTGAGCAGTTCTTC.

The rearrangement joins TRBV5-6 to TRBJ1-1, with D maybe TRBD1 (6 bases). Germline CDR1 is SGHDT and CDR2 is YYEEEE. The V end was cut by 0 bases, the J end by 4 bases, with 13 bases between. The CDR3 is made up of 15 amino acids. CDR3: CASSLVGVQGTEAFF. As DNA, the CDR3 is TGTGCCAGCAGCTTGGTGGGGGTACAGGGCACTGAAGCTTTCTTT.

The rearrangement joins TRBV27 to TRBJ2-3; 13 bases fit TRBD2. The CDR3 has 16 residues. V shed 5 bases, J shed 3 bases, and the junction held 5 bases outside the gene matches. CDR1 and CDR2 from the germline V gene are MNHEY and SMNVEV (reference sequence). The CDR3 sequence: CASSSTSGGVTDTQYF. CDR3 sequence (DNA): TGTGCCAGCAGTAGTACTAGCGGGGGGGTGACAGATACGCAGTATTTT.

The V call is TRBV7-2, the J call TRBJ1-1; TRBD1 might be the D (5 bases). The germline V gene encodes CDR1 SGHTA and CDR2 FQGNSA. Trimming shortened V by 5 bases and J by 3 bases, and 13 bases separated the two germline ends. The CDR3 is made up of 14 amino acids. DNA of the CDR3: TGTGCCAGCAGCCCAATCGGGGGGGACACTGAAGCTTTCTTT. Translating it yields CASSPIGGDTEAFF.

J is TRBJ1-2 and V is TRBV18; D is perhaps TRBD1 (5 bases). The CDR3 is made up of 16 amino acids. V gave up 0 bases and J gave up 6 bases, with 17 bases separating them. CDR1 is KGHSH and CDR2 is LQKENI in the germline V gene. CDR3: CASSPPEGPNRNGYTF. The DNA for the CDR3 is TGTGCCAGCTCACCACCGGAGGGGCCCAATCGAAATGGCTACACCTTC.

The chain joins TRBV5-1 to TRBJ2-7, with D maybe TRBD1 (5 bases). CDR1 is SGHRS and CDR2 is YFSETQ in the germline V gene. V was cut by 0 bases and J by 0 bases, with 7 bases left in between. The CDR3 sequence is 14 residues long. CDR3 sequence (DNA): TGCGCCAGCAGCTTGGTTACAGGCTCCTACGAGCAGTACTTC. This translates into CASSLVTGSYEQYF.

V usage is TRBV29-1 and J usage is TRBJ2-5; D may match TRBD1 or TRBD2 (6 bases each). V lost 7 bases, J lost 4 bases, and 19 bases lay in between. The CDR3 covers 14 residues. Germline V CDR1 and CDR2: SQVTM, ANQGSEA. CDR3 DNA: TGCAGCGCTGATGGTAGGGGGGCTGGAGAGACCCAGTACTTC. Translation: CSADGRGAGETQYF. Complete variable domain (other parts from reference TRBV29-1 and TRBJ2-5): SAVISQKPSRDICQRGTSLTIQCQVDSQVTMMFWYRQQPGQSLTLIATANQGSEATYESGFVIDKFPISRPNLTFSTLTVSNMSPEDSSIYLCSADGRGAGETQYFGPGTRLLVL.

This sequence joins TRBV7-2 and TRBJ1-1; D not resolved. Germline loops: CDR1 SGHTA, CDR2 FQGNSA. CDR3 length: 15 residues. V lost 3 bases and J lost 1, with 12 bases in between. The CDR3 DNA reads as TGTGCCAGCAGCTTGGTACAAACCCGGAACACTGAAGCTTTCTTT. Residues: CASSLVQTRNTEAFF.

This chain uses TRBV30 with TRBJ1-5; 9 bases map to TRBD1. Losses at the gene ends were 5 bases for V and 4 bases for J; bases not matched to a gene: 3. Germline assignment: CDR1 GTSNPN and CDR2 SVGIG (reference sequence). The CDR3 length is 13 residues. The CDR3 reads CAWDRGVNQPQHF. The CDR3 DNA reads TGTGCCTGGGACAGGGGGGTTAATCAGCCCCAGCATTTT.

The gene calls are TRBV5-1 and TRBJ2-3; 10 bases agree with TRBD2. The CDR3 is made up of 16 amino acids. The junction had 7 bases not matched to a gene; V was cut back by 0 bases and J by 6 bases. Germline values: CDR1 SGHRS, CDR2 YFSETQ. Here the CDR3 reads CASSLALAGAADTQYF. The CDR3 DNA reads as TGCGCCAGCAGCTTGGCCCTAGCGGGAGCGGCGGATACGCAGTATTTT.

In this sample, this clone turned up once. The rearrangement uses TRBV13 and TRBJ1-5, with no clear D. The CDR3 has 14 amino acids. The germline V gene has CDR1 PRHDT and CDR2 FYEKMQ (reference sequence). The V and J ends lost 5 bases and 3 bases respectively, with 11 bases between them. DNA for the CDR3: TGTGCCAGCAGCCCCGGACGGTCCAATCAGCCCCAGCATTTT. Protein: CASSPGRSNQPQHF.

This clone has more than one count but fewer than ten. V and J are TRBV7-2 and TRBJ2-2; 8 bases match TRBD2. Germline CDR1 reads SGHTA; CDR2 reads FQGNSA. With V trimmed by 3 bases and J by 5 bases, 8 bases remained unmatched. The CDR3 sequence is 16 residues long. CDR3 residues: CASSFRSGGRTGELFF. The CDR3 DNA reads TGTGCCAGCAGCTTTCGGAGCGGGGGAAGAACCGGGGAGCTGTTTTTT. Full variable domain (outside the CDR3, taken from reference TRBV7-2 and TRBJ2-2): GAGVSQSPSNKVTEKGKDVELRCDPISGHTALYWYRQSLGQGLEFLIYFQGNSAPDKSGLPSDRFSAERTGGSVSTLTIQRTQQEDSAVYLCASSFRSGGRTGELFFGEGSRLTVL.

The CDR3 spells CASSLGGGAKTEAFF. The CDR3 nucleotides read TGTGCCAGCAGCTTAGGAGGGGGGGCAAAAACTGAAGCTTTCTTT. V usage is TRBV7-2 and J usage is TRBJ1-1; tentative D call: TRBD1 (6 bases). The length of the CDR3 is 15 residues. V lost 1 base to trimming and J lost 5 bases, with 14 bases between them. Germline CDR1 reads SGHTA; CDR2 reads FQGNSA.

J is TRBJ2-1 and V is TRBV7-3; 11 bases fit TRBD2. CDR1 SGHTA and CDR2 FQGTGA come from the germline V gene. J lost 7 bases, V lost 3 bases, and 8 bases had no gene match. The CDR3 extends over 16 amino acids. For the CDR3, the DNA is TGTGCCAGCAGCTTTTTCGCTAGCGGGGGGATGAATGAGCAGTTCTTC. This encodes CASSFFASGGMNEQFF.

J is TRBJ1-2 and V is TRBV19, with a weak D call TRBD1 (6 bases). This CDR3 has 16 residues. The germline V gene has CDR1 LNHDA and CDR2 SQIVND (reference sequence). V was clipped by 5 bases and J by 3 bases, with 19 bases between them. The CDR3 DNA follows: TGTGCCAGTAGTGCAACAGGGCAGTCCTGGGACTATGGCTACACCTTC. It translates to CASSATGQSWDYGYTF.

The rearrangement links TRBV30 to TRBJ1-1; no reliable D call. V lost 2 bases, J lost 2 bases, and 15 bases lay in between. This CDR3 is built from 15 residues. Germline CDR1 reads GTSNPN; CDR2 reads SVGIG (reference sequence). In DNA, the CDR3 is TGTGCCTGGAGTCCAGTCAGCGCACGAAACACTGAAGCTTTCTTT. This codes for CAWSPVSARNTEAFF. Full variable domain (outside the CDR3, taken from reference TRBV30 and TRBJ1-1): SQTIHQWPATLVQPVGSPLSLECTVEGTSNPNLYWYRQAAGRGLQLLFYSVGIGQISSEVPQNLSASRPQDRQFILSSKKLLLSDSGFYLCAWSPVSARNTEAFFGQGTRLTVV.

The genes are TRBV2 and TRBJ2-2; 7 bases are a match to TRBD2. There are 15 residues in the CDR3. Germline CDR1 and CDR2: SNHLY and FYNNEI. The trim removed 6 bases at V and 2 bases at J, leaving 6 bases unmatched. The CDR3 region is CASSAERGNTGELFF. DNA for the CDR3: TGTGCCAGCAGCGCAGAGCGGGGCAACACCGGGGAGCTGTTTTTT.

The chain links TRBV10-3 to TRBJ2-3; 8 bases agree with TRBD1. The CDR3 is 15 residues long. The germline gives CDR1 ENHRY, CDR2 SYGVKD. Losses at the gene ends were 7 bases for V and 1 base for J; bases not matched to a gene: 7. The CDR3 DNA follows: TGTGCCATCACTCCAGGGGGCTTGGGCACAGATACGCAGTATTTT. Its protein is CAITPGGLGTDTQYF.

This clone was recorded once. The rearrangement joins TRBV6-4 to TRBJ1-2; D call uncertain. This CDR3 is built from 13 residues. Trimming cost V 2 bases and J 4 bases, with 8 bases left between them. CDR1 MRHNA and CDR2 SNTAGT come from the germline V gene. The CDR3 nucleotides are TGTGCCAGCAGTGACCGGGTCCGCTATGGCTACACCTTC. Its protein product is CASSDRVRYGYTF.

V usage is TRBV11-2 and J usage is TRBJ1-4; a weak D match, TRBD1 (5 bases). The CDR3 sequence is 13 residues long. Trimming left V 5 bases short and J 7 bases short, with 11 bases between. The germline CDR1 and CDR2 sequences are SGHAT and FQNNGV. The CDR3 region has the DNA TGTGCCAGCAGCGAGAGAGACAGTGAAAAACTGTTTTTT. Residues: CASSERDSEKLFF.

The chain carries TRBV28 and TRBJ2-7, with 9 bases that match TRBD1. This CDR3 region has 15 residues. Germline V lookup: CDR1 MDHEN, CDR2 SYDVKM. V trimming: 4 bases; J trimming: 4 bases; junction bases outside the gene matches: 8. The CDR3 sequence: CASSSTGQGSYEQYF. The DNA for the CDR3 is TGTGCCAGCAGTTCGACCGGACAGGGGTCGTACGAGCAGTACTTC. Combining the CDR3 with reference TRBV28 and TRBJ2-7 gives the whole variable domain DVKVTQSSRYLVKRTGEKVFLECVQDMDHENMFWYRQDPGLGLRLIYFSYDVKMKEKGDIPEGYSVSREKKERFSLILESASTNQTSMYLCASSSTGQGSYEQYFGPGTRLTVT.

The chain recombines TRBV6-5 with TRBJ1-5; TRBD1 aligns across 8 bases. Trimming removed 7 bases from V and 10 bases from J; junction bases left unmatched: 3. The CDR3 length is 11 residues. Germline CDR1 reads MNHEY; CDR2 reads SVGAGI. This CDR3 is CASMGTGPQHF. The CDR3 DNA sequence: TGTGCCAGCATGGGGACAGGACCCCAGCATTTT.